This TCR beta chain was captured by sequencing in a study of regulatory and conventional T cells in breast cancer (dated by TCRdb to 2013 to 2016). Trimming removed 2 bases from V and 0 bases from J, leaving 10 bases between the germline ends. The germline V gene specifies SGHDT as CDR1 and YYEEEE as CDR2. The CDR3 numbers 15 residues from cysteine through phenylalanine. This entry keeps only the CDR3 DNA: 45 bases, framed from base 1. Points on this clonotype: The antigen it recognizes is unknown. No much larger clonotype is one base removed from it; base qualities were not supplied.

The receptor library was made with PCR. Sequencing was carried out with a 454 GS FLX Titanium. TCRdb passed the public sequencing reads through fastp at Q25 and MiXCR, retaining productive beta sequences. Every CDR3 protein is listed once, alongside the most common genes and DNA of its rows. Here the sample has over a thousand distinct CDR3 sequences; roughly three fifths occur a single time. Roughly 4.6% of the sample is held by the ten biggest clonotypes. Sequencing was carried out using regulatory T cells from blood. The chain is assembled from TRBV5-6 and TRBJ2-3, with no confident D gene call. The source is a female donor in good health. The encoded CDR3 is CASSLSWTSTDTQYF. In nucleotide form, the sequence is TGTGCCAGCAGCTTATCCTGGACGAGCACAGATACGCAGTATTTT.